Here is one T cell receptor beta chain with its context. Germline CDR1 and CDR2: MDHEN and SYDVKM. The V end lost 3 bases, the J end lost 4 bases, and 15 bases lay between the germline ends. CDR3 length: 15 amino acids. The source of the sample is a study of blood T cell repertoires in COVID-19. Per the original data handling: Researchers report that nucleated cell counts were estimated from reference gene primer amplification. The table came from immunoSEQ multiplex PCR; TCRdb's copy has only in-frame clones and leaves some out. V and J calls and clone size are those listed in that table; D and trimming were worked out from the DNA. The sample has around 270,000 clones; 70% to 90% are singletons.

The clonotype originates from a woman aged 25 to 39 who had recovered from COVID-19. V is TRBV28 and J is TRBJ1-2; weak D call: TRBD1 (6 bases). Material for sequencing was PBMCs or T cells enriched from blood (not recorded which). The chain's CDR3 is CASSFTGSGFYGYTF. CDR3 coding DNA: TGTGCCAGCAGTTTTACAGGGAGTGGATTCTATGGCTACACCTTC.